The TCR beta chain described here comes from a study of OX40 agonist ivuxolimab in advanced cancers. Whole-study findings and limits: At 0.1 to 3.0 mg/kg, CD4+ and CD8+ blood T cells expanded clonally by week 6. CD4+ T cells averaged fewer expanded clones than CD8+ T cells.

TCRdb's copy holds only in-frame clones and misses some; the assay was immunoSEQ multiplex PCR. The table records just over 80,000 clones, around nine tenths of them present only once. Germline V gives CDR1 SGHTA, CDR2 FQGTGA. This CDR3 spans 15 amino acids. Trimming took 5 bases from V and 2 from J, leaving 10 bases between them. Autoimmune disease history or systemic immunosuppression led to patient exclusion. Patients had blood sampled at baseline and again on cycle 4 day 1 and cycle 7 day 1. Comment on this clone: Its antigen remains unknown.

The chain joins TRBV7-3 to TRBJ2-6; D uncertain. This TCR derives from an adult with an advanced solid tumor such as melanoma, head and neck, liver or kidney cancer. Sample: CD4+ or CD8+ T cells sorted from blood, taken in a trial of the OX40 agonist ivuxolimab. CDR3 in amino acids: CASSPPTAGANVLTF. CDR3 DNA sequence: TGTGCCAGCAGCCCTCCAACCGCTGGGGCCAACGTCCTGACTTTC.